These 29 T cell receptor beta chains originate from one sample sequenced in a study of CD8 T cells in Susac syndrome. An amount of RNA that ranged from roughly 0.5 to 1 ug was reverse transcribed with random hexamers. From the immunoSEQ multiplex PCR reads, TCRdb called clonotypes with MiXCR, one entry per CDR3 protein. Among approximately 100,000 distinct CDR3 sequences listed, around 94% were seen once. Sequencing used CD8+ T cells from PBMCs. Every receptor here comes from a human donor with Susac syndrome.

The chain employs TRBV29-1 and TRBJ1-2, with TRBD1 as a possible D gene (6 bases). The CDR3 length is 13 residues. The V end was cut by 5 bases, the J end by 3 bases, with 13 bases between. The germline CDR1 and CDR2 sequences are SQVTM and ANQGSEA. The CDR3 DNA follows: TGCAGCGTTCTTCACAGGGTCGACTATGGCTACACCTTC. This sequence encodes CSVLHRVDYGYTF. The full variable domain, completed using reference TRBV29-1 and TRBJ1-2, is SAVISQKPSRDICQRGTSLTIQCQVDSQVTMMFWYRQQPGQSLTLIATANQGSEATYESGFVIDKFPISRPNLTFSTLTVSNMSPEDSSIYLCSVLHRVDYGYTFGSGTRLTVV.

The chain recombines TRBV6-1 with TRBJ2-2; the match to TRBD2 covers 12 bases. Losses at the gene ends were 8 bases for V and 4 bases for J; bases not matched to a gene: 8. The CDR3 is made up of 16 amino acids. Per germline, CDR1 MNHNS and CDR2 SASEGT. For the CDR3, the DNA is TGTGCCAGCTATCCTAGCGGGGGGGCCGGCACCGGGGAGCTGTTTTTT. This encodes CASYPSGGAGTGELFF.

This chain uses TRBV25-1 with TRBJ2-1; D not certain. This CDR3 spans 13 amino acids. Germline V gene data show CDR1 as MGHDK and CDR2 as SYGVNS. V dropped 1 base and J dropped 10 bases, with 11 bases sitting between them. The CDR3 DNA follows: TGTGCCAGCAGTGAATCGGAGCAAAAAGAGCAGTTCTTC. It yields the protein CASSESEQKEQFF.

The chain is built from TRBV29-1 and TRBJ2-7; possibly TRBD1 or TRBD2 for D (5 bases each). CDR3 length: 13 residues. CDR1 and CDR2 from the germline V gene are SQVTM and ANQGSEA. Trimming left V 4 bases short and J 1 base short, with 11 bases between. The CDR3 nucleotides are TGCAGCGTTGCCGGGACGGTTTCCTACGAGCAGTACTTC. Translated, it gives CSVAGTVSYEQYF.

This sequence joins TRBV4-1 and TRBJ2-7; D possibly uses TRBD1 or TRBD2 (5 bases each). CDR1 is MGHRA and CDR2 is YSYEKL in the germline V gene. Deletions cut 4 bases from V and 2 bases from J, with 15 bases between. This CDR3 has 15 amino acids. CDR3 residues: CASSLSMGRTYEQYF. For the CDR3, the DNA is TGCGCCAGCAGCCTCTCCATGGGACGGACCTACGAGCAGTACTTC.

The chain employs TRBV20-1 and TRBJ1-1; a possible D gene is TRBD1 (6 bases). Germline V gene lookup returns CDR1 DFQATT and CDR2 SNEGSKA (reference sequence). Trimming took 1 base from V and 5 from J, leaving 11 bases between them. This CDR3 contains 13 residues. The CDR3 region has the DNA TGCAGTGCTAGAGCAGGGGTAGGAACTGAAGCTTTCTTT. Translation gives CSARAGVGTEAFF.

V is TRBV9 and J is TRBJ2-1; no reliable D call. This CDR3 contains 15 residues. Germline loops: CDR1 SGDLS, CDR2 YYNGEE. Trimming removed 5 bases from V and 7 bases from J, with 19 bases in between. The CDR3 DNA reads as TGTGCCAGCAGTCTTACACTTCAGAGAGGTAATGAGCAGTTCTTC. Translating gives CASSLTLQRGNEQFF.

The gene calls are TRBV4-1 and TRBJ2-4, with D hard to call. V lost 4 bases to trimming and J lost 5 bases, with 12 bases between them. The germline V gene encodes CDR1 MGHRA and CDR2 YSYEKL. This CDR3 comprises 14 residues. The CDR3 sequence is CASSPQVVENIQYF. CDR3 DNA: TGCGCCAGCAGCCCCCAGGTGGTCGAAAACATTCAGTACTTC.

DNA for the CDR3: TGTGCCAGCAGCCCCAAAGGCGGGCAGGGGGCTGGTGAGCAGTACTTC. This translates into CASSPKGGQGAGEQYF. This chain joins TRBV7-7 and TRBJ2-7; 8 bases are shared with TRBD1. Germline CDR1 is SSHAT and CDR2 is FNYEAQ (reference sequence). The J segment lost 7 bases and the V segment lost 5 bases, leaving 16 bases of the junction unmatched. The CDR3 has 16 amino acids.

V is TRBV20-1 and J is TRBJ1-5, with D uncertain. The CDR3 extends over 14 amino acids. Trimming pared 6 bases from V and 9 bases from J, leaving 21 bases between. The germline V gene encodes CDR1 DFQATT and CDR2 SNEGSKA (reference sequence). The CDR3 loop is CSAEIREALGPQHF. The DNA for the CDR3 is TGCAGTGCCGAAATCCGGGAGGCCCTTGGGCCCCAGCATTTT.

The chain links TRBV7-9 to TRBJ1-1, with D perhaps TRBD1 (5 bases). V lost 5 bases to trimming and J lost 8 bases, with 12 bases between them. This CDR3 is 12 amino acids long. Germline assignment: CDR1 SEHNR and CDR2 FQNEAQ (reference sequence). The CDR3 loop is CASSLDSTEAFF. CDR3 nucleotides: TGTGCCAGCAGCCTCGACAGTACCGAAGCTTTCTTT.

The rearrangement links TRBV6-2 or TRBV6-3 to TRBJ2-1; D is unclear. V shed 2 bases and J shed 7 bases, with 9 bases lying between them. Germline loops: CDR1 MNHEY, CDR2 SVGEGT. The CDR3 is 13 amino acids. CDR3 in DNA: TGTGCCAGCAGTTACACCGAGGTTAATGAGCAGTTCTTC. Protein: CASSYTEVNEQFF.

This chain links TRBV3-1 with TRBJ2-2; possibly TRBD1 or TRBD2 for D (5 bases each). CDR3 size: 18 residues. Trimming shortened V by 4 bases and J by 3 bases, and 21 bases separated the two germline ends. CDR1 is LGHDT and CDR2 is YNNKEL in the germline V gene (reference sequence). For the CDR3, the DNA is TGTGCCAGCAGCCCAAGCCGGGGCAGGGTCAGGGACACCGGGGAGCTGTTTTTT. Translation gives CASSPSRGRVRDTGELFF.

The chain uses TRBV20-1 and TRBJ2-7, with D possibly called TRBD1 or TRBD2 (6 bases each). The length of the CDR3 is 14 residues. Trimming took 2 bases from V and 2 from J, leaving 13 bases between them. Germline V CDR1 and CDR2: DFQATT, SNEGSKA (reference sequence). CDR3 sequence reads: CSARSLRGPYEQYF. The DNA for the CDR3 is TGCAGTGCTAGATCCCTTCGGGGGCCCTACGAGCAGTACTTC.

The rearrangement links TRBV5-1 to TRBJ2-2; a weak D match, TRBD1 (5 bases). The V gene lost 0 bases and the J gene lost 6 bases, with 15 bases spanning the gap. The CDR3 sequence is 16 residues long. CDR1 and CDR2 (germline): SGHRS, YFSETQ. CDR3: CASSLAAGMVAGELFF. CDR3 in DNA: TGCGCCAGCAGCTTGGCCGCAGGGATGGTCGCCGGGGAGCTGTTTTTT.

The CDR3 sequence: CASSETDEAFF. CDR3 bases: TGTGCCAGCAGCGAAACAGATGAAGCTTTCTTT. The chain recombines TRBV13 with TRBJ1-1, with unresolved D. CDR3 length equals 11 residues. V lost 5 bases to trimming and J lost 7 bases, with 8 bases between them. Germline V gene sequence: CDR1 PRHDT, CDR2 FYEKMQ (reference sequence).

This clonotype was observed a handful of times. The chain's CDR3 is CASSAGTGGNQPQHF. Written as DNA, the CDR3 is TGTGCCAGCAGTGCAGGGACAGGGGGCAATCAGCCCCAGCATTTT. This chain connects TRBV27 to TRBJ1-5; 10 bases align to TRBD1. The germline V gene has CDR1 MNHEY and CDR2 SMNVEV (reference sequence). This CDR3 contains 15 residues. The V segment lost 5 bases and the J segment 2 bases; nucleotides outside the gene matches: 3.

The chain carries TRBV9 and TRBJ1-2; D not certain. The CDR3 spans 13 residues. CDR1 is SGDLS and CDR2 is YYNGEE in the germline V gene. The ends were cut back, 9 bases at V and 6 bases at J, with 18 bases in the middle. CDR3 loop: CATSSGEGDGYTF. For the CDR3, the DNA is TGTGCCACCTCGTCTGGAGAAGGAGATGGCTACACCTTC. The full variable domain, completed using reference TRBV9 and TRBJ1-2, is DSGVTQTPKHLITATGQRVTLRCSPRSGDLSVYWYQQSLDQGLQFLIQYYNGEERAKGNILERFSAQQFPDLHSELNLSSLELGDSALYFCATSSGEGDGYTFGSGTRLTVV.

V is TRBV7-9 and J is TRBJ2-7; TRBD1 agrees at 11 bases. V lost 4 bases, J lost 3 bases, and 5 bases stayed unmatched. CDR1 and CDR2 (germline): SEHNR, FQNEAQ (reference sequence). The CDR3 sequence is 15 residues long. DNA for the CDR3: TGTGCCAGCAGCTACAGGACAGGGGGCGACTACGAGCAGTACTTC. The encoded protein is CASSYRTGGDYEQYF.

This chain joins TRBV19 and TRBJ2-7, with D possibly being TRBD2 (5 bases). This CDR3 region has 13 residues. The germline CDR1 and CDR2 sequences are LNHDA and SQIVND (reference sequence). V dropped 4 bases and J dropped 3 bases, with 10 bases sitting between them. This chain's CDR3 is CASSTQLDYEQYF. CDR3 in DNA: TGTGCCAGTAGTACACAACTAGACTACGAGCAGTACTTC.

The rearrangement joins TRBV29-1 to TRBJ2-1; D possibly corresponds to TRBD2 (5 bases). This CDR3 has 13 amino acids. Germline-derived CDR1 and CDR2 are SQVTM and ANQGSEA. Trimming left V 1 base short and J 6 bases short, with 10 bases between. CDR3 sequence reads: CSVEVGDSNEQFF. DNA of the CDR3: TGCAGCGTTGAAGTCGGGGATTCCAATGAGCAGTTCTTC.

The chain is built from TRBV6-2 or TRBV6-3 and TRBJ1-1; 7 bases fit TRBD1. This CDR3 has 15 amino acids. The junction had 9 bases not matched to a gene; V was cut back by 6 bases and J by 2 bases. Germline V CDR1 and CDR2: MNHEY, SVGEGT. The CDR3: CASSYGQAFNTEAFF. CDR3 sequence (DNA): TGTGCCAGCAGCTACGGACAGGCCTTTAACACTGAAGCTTTCTTT.

The sample holds a few counts of this clonotype. CDR3 sequence (DNA): TGCAGTGCTAGTGGGACAAGCACAGATACGCAGTATTTT. Amino acids: CSASGTSTDTQYF. V and J are TRBV20-1 and TRBJ2-3; a possible D gene is TRBD1 (6 bases). This CDR3 has 13 amino acids. Trimming pared 3 bases from V and 0 bases from J, leaving 7 bases between. Germline assignment: CDR1 DFQATT and CDR2 SNEGSKA (reference sequence).

The J gene is TRBJ1-1, the V gene TRBV7-9; D ambiguous. The V gene's germline CDR1 is SEHNR and CDR2 FQNEAQ (reference sequence). The CDR3 spans 12 residues. Between the trimmed V and J ends, which lost 5 bases and 1 base, there was a span of 5 bases. In DNA form, the CDR3 reads TGTGCCAGCAGCCAGGAGAACACTGAAGCTTTCTTT. Protein product: CASSQENTEAFF.

The count of this clonotype is one. The V and J genes are TRBV7-6 and TRBJ2-7; 8 bases line up with TRBD1. Germline assignment: CDR1 SGHVS and CDR2 FNYEAQ. V was clipped by 2 bases and J by 5 bases; unmatched bases: 11. CDR3 length: 16 residues. The CDR3 nucleotides are TGTGCCAGCAGCTTAAAGTGGACAGGGAAAGTTGACGAGCAGTACTTC. Its translation is CASSLKWTGKVDEQYF.

The chain links TRBV9 to TRBJ1-1; no clear D. The V end was cut by 4 bases, the J end by 3 bases, with 10 bases between. The CDR3 is 13 amino acids. Germline assignment: CDR1 SGDLS and CDR2 YYNGEE. CDR3 DNA: TGTGCCAGCAGCTCCGGTCAGGACACTGAAGCTTTCTTT. Translating gives CASSSGQDTEAFF.

The chain combines TRBV18 with TRBJ2-3; the D gene is possibly TRBD1 (6 bases). The V end was cut by 6 bases, the J end by 2 bases, with 15 bases between. The CDR3 consists of 15 residues. Germline V gene sequence: CDR1 KGHSH, CDR2 LQKENI. CDR3 loop: CASSPGTSFTDTQYF. For the CDR3, the DNA is TGTGCCAGCTCCCCCGGGACATCGTTCACAGATACGCAGTATTTT.

This chain uses TRBV7-9 with TRBJ2-3; tentatively, D is TRBD1 (5 bases). CDR1 is SEHNR and CDR2 is FQNEAQ in the germline V gene (reference sequence). V was pared by 1 base and J by 6 bases, with 11 bases between. The CDR3 is 14 residues long. The CDR3 DNA sequence: TGTGCCAGCAGCTTAGTGGACACCAAGGATACGCAGTATTTT. The encoded protein is CASSLVDTKDTQYF.

The chain employs TRBV9 and TRBJ1-2; D possibly corresponds to TRBD1 (6 bases). Deletions cut 3 bases from V and 7 bases from J, with 16 bases between. The CDR3 runs 14 residues. Germline CDR1 is SGDLS and CDR2 is YYNGEE. CDR3 bases: TGTGCCAGCAGCGGCAGACAGGAGGGGGTTGGCTACACCTTC. Translated, it gives CASSGRQEGVGYTF.